This T cell receptor beta chain was observed in a study of blood T cell repertoires in COVID-19 (dated by TCRdb to 2018 to 2020). A note on the overall study: The collaborator samples originated in the United States, Italy and Spain and spanned the acute and convalescent phases of COVID-19. The prospective study material was composed of cDNA or gDNA derived from T cells, B-cell-depleted T cells, or PBMCs. Subjects who had been exposed to COVID-19, were actively infected with it, or had recovered from it provided the deeply sampled blood TCRbeta repertoires that made up the dataset. The repertoires were released in a freely available public database meant as a resource for research on the immune response to SARS-CoV-2. Samples were obtained from the ongoing ImmuneRACE study (first 160 participants) and from about 1,300 subjects provided by 6 global collaborators. The sample metadata nearly always contained a de-identified subject ID, COVID-19 status, age in years and sex. HLA class I and class II types, where available, came from metadata supplied by the sample provider rather than from assay-based typing. Summary of the overall study and its limitations: The amount of clinical and demographic metadata varied by source and participant and was provided uncurated.

CDR1 and CDR2 were assigned from the germline V gene as KGHDR and SFDVKD. Reading from cysteine to phenylalanine, the CDR3 counts 16 amino acids. The read is trimmed to its CDR3 DNA, 48 bases read in frame from base 1. Trimming costs V 0 bases and J 0 bases, and their ends lie 8 bases apart. The immunoSEQ Assay, a bias-controlled multiplex PCR, was used to amplify TCRbeta CDR3 regions from genomic DNA. As for the authors' bioinformatics: The number of nucleated cells in each sample was estimated by amplification of reference gene primers within the assay. To quantify the absolute abundance of each unique TCRbeta CDR3 rearrangement, sequence reads were collapsed and filtered. For each sample, productive Simpson clonality was calculated by taking the square root of Simpson's diversity index across productive rearrangements. TCRdb mirrors the immuneACCESS table, restricted to in-frame sequences. Some clones are absent from its copies; in checked studies, under half trace to an unresolved V gene, and the reason for the others is unknown. V and J calls and clone size are those listed in that table; D and trimming were worked out from the DNA. The sample includes 320,000 or so clones, with 80% to 90% observed a single time. 5% to 6% of the sample belongs to the ten largest clones.

Participants in the prospective study were aged about 18 to 100 years, lived in under 30 United States geographic areas, and enrolled through a virtual design. In the prospective study, cohorts were assigned on the basis of participant-reported clinical history obtained from a screening survey and a study questionnaire. Recovered participants in ImmuneRACE Cohort 3 were defined as having two consecutive negative NP/OP PCR tests, clearance from a healthcare professional, or resolution of symptoms. In the prospective study, mobile phlebotomists collected whole blood, serum and a nasopharyngeal or oropharyngeal swab from each participant. Additional blood draws and questionnaires over a 2-month period could optionally be provided by prospective study participants. Prospective study blood samples were shipped either frozen or at room temperature before DNA extraction. With respect to this clone: The antigen this receptor binds is unknown. Base qualities are not recorded, but no much larger clone differs from it by a single base.

Sequencing was done on a sample of PBMCs or T cells enriched from blood (not recorded which). The TCR was taken from a young man who had recovered from COVID-19. The chain employs TRBV24-1 and TRBJ2-1; the D gene is unclear. The CDR3 reads as follows: CATSDLQASSYNEQFF. The sequenced DNA is TGTGCCACCAGTGATTTGCAAGCTAGCTCCTACAATGAGCAGTTCTTC.